What follows is one T cell receptor beta chain and its context. The antigen is undetermined. Sequencing was performed with immunoSEQ multiplex PCR; in TCRdb, only in-frame clones are kept and a portion is missing. This table holds 130,000 or so clones, over 75% found once. This sample stems from a study of T cell responses to AZD1222 COVID-19 vaccine. General study results and limits: Sampled repertoires all dated from after the peak T cell response. Reportedly, close to half of spike-specific TCRs are directed against unmutated variant regions. At baseline, seropositivity was found in only five or six AZD1222 recipients. It should be noted that donors were predominantly white British and more often female, and clonal diversity was possibly underestimated.

The origin of this receptor is an adult who received the MenACWY meningococcal vaccine as a control. The specimen was peripheral blood, collected 28 days after the second dose of the MenACWY control vaccine.

The CDR3 reads CASSRQGAASSFF. The CDR3 bases are TGTGCCAGCAGCCGACAGGGGGCGGCGAGTTCTTTCTTT. This sequence joins TRBV28 and TRBJ1-1; 10 bases map to TRBD1. In germline, CDR1 is MDHEN, CDR2 SYDVKM. This CDR3 contains 13 residues. The junction had 10 bases not matched to a gene; V was cut back by 6 bases and J by 12 bases. The variable domain in full, with the rest retrieved from reference TRBV28 and TRBJ1-1, is DVKVTQSSRYLVKRTGEKVFLECVQDMDHENMFWYRQDPGLGLRLIYFSYDVKMKEKGDIPEGYSVSREKKERFSLILESASTNQTSMYLCASSRQGAASSFFGQGTRLTVV.